Presented here are 31 T cell receptor beta chains from one specimen sequenced in a study of T cells after yellow fever vaccination. Each CDR3 protein is one row after TCRdb ran MiXCR on the 5' RACE reads. In the table there are 170,000 or so distinct CDR3 sequences, about 6% of which are singletons. Material: CD4+ T cells sorted from PBMCs, obtained on the day of the first yellow fever vaccination. These receptors were obtained from a man between 18 and 29 years old who received the YFV17D yellow fever vaccine.

This clonotype appeared a few times. This chain uses TRBV6-1 with TRBJ2-5, with D perhaps TRBD1 (6 bases). The V end lost 1 base, the J end lost 1 base, and 7 bases lay between the germline ends. This CDR3 has 14 residues. CDR1 is MNHNS, CDR2 SASEGT, per germline. The CDR3: CASSEEDSQETQYF. The CDR3, as DNA: TGTGCCAGCAGTGAAGAGGACAGCCAAGAGACCCAGTACTTC.

The table lists this clonotype with many counts. This chain links TRBV7-2 with TRBJ2-1; D is ambiguous. V was pared by 4 bases and J by 6 bases, with 13 bases between. The CDR3 runs 14 residues. Germline lookup yields CDR1 SGHTA and CDR2 FQGNSA. This CDR3 is CASSSATWVNEQFF. DNA for the CDR3: TGTGCCAGCAGCTCCGCGACCTGGGTCAATGAGCAGTTCTTC. Full variable domain (outside the CDR3, taken from reference TRBV7-2 and TRBJ2-1): GAGVSQSPSNKVTEKGKDVELRCDPISGHTALYWYRQSLGQGLEFLIYFQGNSAPDKSGLPSDRFSAERTGGSVSTLTIQRTQQEDSAVYLCASSSATWVNEQFFGPGTRLTVL.

The table lists this clonotype with many counts. This rearrangement joins TRBV9 to TRBJ2-1; TRBD2 matches at 11 bases. There are 16 residues in the CDR3. Germline V gives CDR1 SGDLS, CDR2 YYNGEE. The V gene end was trimmed by 0 bases and the J gene end by 5 bases; junction bases not matched to a gene: 4. This CDR3 is CASSVGTSGGNNEQFF. The CDR3, as DNA: TGTGCCAGCAGCGTAGGAACTAGCGGGGGAAACAATGAGCAGTTCTTC.

This clonotype appeared many times. V is TRBV20-1 and J is TRBJ2-3; 7 bases line up with TRBD1. The J segment lost 4 bases and the V segment lost 0 bases, leaving 10 bases of the junction unmatched. The CDR3 has 16 amino acids. Per the germline V gene, CDR1 is DFQATT and CDR2 is SNEGSKA (reference sequence). Written as DNA, the CDR3 is TGCAGTGCTAGAGATCTGCGGACAGGCGGTGCAGATACGCAGTATTTT. Protein sequence: CSARDLRTGGADTQYF.

With regard to this clonotype: A read error may be the cause here, since a much bigger clone is one base away. The chain recombines TRBV7-6 with TRBJ1-6, with D perhaps matching TRBD1 (6 bases). The CDR3 consists of 15 residues. V was shortened by 5 bases and J by 5 bases, with 13 bases between the two germline ends. Germline V gene sequence: CDR1 SGHVS, CDR2 FNYEAQ. CDR3 region: CASSLQQGHNSPLHF. Written as DNA, the CDR3 is TGTGCCAGCAGCCTGCAACAGGGTCATAATTCACCCCTCCACTTT.

In this sample, this clonotype turned up a few times. This chain links TRBV6-5 with TRBJ2-5; D gene ambiguous. Trimming took off 3 bases at V and 4 bases at J, with 15 bases between the two ends. The germline V gene has CDR1 MNHEY and CDR2 SVGAGI. The length of the CDR3 is 15 residues. CDR3 sequence reads: CASSYGFLSGETQYF. CDR3 DNA: TGTGCCAGCAGTTATGGTTTCCTTTCGGGAGAGACCCAGTACTTC.

This clonotype was observed a handful of times. J is TRBJ1-5 and V is TRBV20-1; TRBD1 might be the D (5 bases). Germline CDR1 DFQATT, CDR2 SNEGSKA (reference sequence). CDR3 length: 13 amino acids. The V gene lost 3 bases and the J gene lost 7 bases, with 13 bases spanning the gap. CDR3 coding DNA: TGCAGTGCTAGCGCCAGGGTAGGGCAGCCCCAGCATTTT. Translation: CSASARVGQPQHF.

In its sample, this clonotype was seen a few times. The chain carries TRBV5-1 and TRBJ2-1; no reliable D call. CDR1 and CDR2 (germline): SGHRS, YFSETQ. V was clipped by 8 bases and J by 4 bases, with 7 bases between them. The CDR3 contains 11 residues. The CDR3 region has the DNA TGCGCCAGTACACTTTACAATGAGCAGTTCTTC. Its translation: CASTLYNEQFF.

V gene TRBV9 combines with J gene TRBJ2-2, with D unresolved. V lost 2 bases, J lost 0 bases, and 11 bases lay in between. The length of the CDR3 is 16 residues. Germline V gene lookup returns CDR1 SGDLS and CDR2 YYNGEE. The CDR3 coding sequence is TGTGCCAGCAGCGTTGGCAGTAACGCGAACACCGGGGAGCTGTTTTTT. Residues: CASSVGSNANTGELFF.

This clonotype has only a few counts. This sequence joins TRBV7-6 and TRBJ1-5; maybe TRBD1 (6 bases). The CDR3 spans 18 residues. Germline CDR1 and CDR2: SGHVS and FNYEAQ. The germline V and J ends were trimmed by 0 bases and 3 bases, with 18 bases remaining between them. The CDR3 DNA sequence: TGTGCCAGCAGCTTAGCGTGGGTGTGGGGACACTTCAATCAGCCCCAGCATTTT. Translated: CASSLAWVWGHFNQPQHF.

The DNA for the CDR3 is TGTGCCAGCAGCCAATCCGTCGGGCTAAATGGAGAGACCCAGTACTTC. This encodes CASSQSVGLNGETQYF. J is TRBJ2-5 and V is TRBV4-2, with D hard to call. Germline lookup yields CDR1 LGHNA and CDR2 YNFKEQ. Trimming removed 2 bases at V and 4 bases at J, with 17 bases between. The CDR3 covers 16 residues.

This clonotype was seen many times. The rearrangement joins TRBV6-1 to TRBJ2-7; 7 bases map to TRBD2. V was clipped by 6 bases and J by 6 bases; unmatched bases: 8. The CDR3 extends over 13 amino acids. In germline, CDR1 is MNHNS, CDR2 SASEGT. The CDR3 region has the DNA TGTGCCAGCAGGGGAACCCTAGCGGCCGAGCAGTACTTC. Protein product: CASRGTLAAEQYF.

This chain connects TRBV5-1 to TRBJ2-5; 8 nucleotides match TRBD1. The ends lost 3 bases at V and 1 base at J; junction bases unmatched: 8. From germline, CDR1 is SGHRS and CDR2 YFSETQ. This CDR3 is built from 16 residues. CDR3 residues: CASSSARGHSQETQYF. The CDR3 bases are TGCGCCAGCAGCTCGGCCAGGGGGCACTCCCAAGAGACCCAGTACTTC.

The chain combines TRBV12-5 with TRBJ2-3; D not certain. Germline assignment: CDR1 LGHNT and CDR2 FRNRAP. With 4 bases removed from V and 2 bases from J, the gap between germline ends came to 10 bases. The CDR3 consists of 14 residues. DNA for the CDR3: TGTGCTAGTGGTTGGGGTAGTTTCACAGATACGCAGTATTTT. Amino acid sequence: CASGWGSFTDTQYF.

This clonotype has at least ten counts. The rearrangement uses TRBV12-5 and TRBJ2-2, with TRBD1 as a possible D gene (5 bases). The V end was cut by 2 bases, the J end by 5 bases, with 12 bases between. The germline V gene has CDR1 LGHNT and CDR2 FRNRAP. This CDR3 spans 15 amino acids. The CDR3: CASGLTLQGTGELFF. CDR3 nucleotides: TGTGCTAGTGGTTTGACCCTCCAGGGAACCGGGGAGCTGTTTTTT.

This chain uses TRBV14 with TRBJ2-7; D not certain. CDR1 and CDR2 from the germline V gene are SGHDN and FVKESK. The CDR3 is 13 amino acids. Trimming removed 1 base from V and 6 bases from J, with 10 bases in between. DNA for the CDR3: TGTGCCAGCAGCCAAGTGGATCGAAGCGAGCAGTACGTC. This translates into CASSQVDRSEQYV.

This clonotype was picked up many times. The chain recombines TRBV5-1 with TRBJ1-1, with TRBD1 matching 7 bases. The trim removed 4 bases at V and 6 bases at J, leaving 3 bases unmatched. CDR1 and CDR2 (germline): SGHRS, YFSETQ. The CDR3 runs 12 residues. The CDR3 protein is CASSPRGAEAFF. The CDR3 DNA follows: TGCGCCAGCAGCCCCAGGGGGGCTGAAGCTTTCTTT. Supplemented by reference TRBV5-1 and TRBJ1-1, the full variable domain reads KAGVTQTPRYLIKTRGQQVTLSCSPISGHRSVSWYQQTPGQGLQFLFEYFSETQRNKGNFPGRFSGRQFSNSRSEMNVSTLELGDSALYLCASSPRGAEAFFGQGTRLTVV.

The chain carries TRBV11-2 and TRBJ1-1; no clear D. Trimming cost V 5 bases and J 2 bases, with 9 bases left between them. CDR1 SGHAT and CDR2 FQNNGV come from the germline V gene. CDR3 size: 13 residues. CDR3 sequence: CASSQPSNTEAFF. In DNA form, the CDR3 reads TGTGCCAGCAGCCAACCGTCAAACACTGAAGCTTTCTTT. Combining the CDR3 with reference TRBV11-2 and TRBJ1-1 gives the whole variable domain EAGVAQSPRYKIIEKRQSVAFWCNPISGHATLYWYQQILGQGPKLLIQFQNNGVVDDSQLPKDRFSAERLKGVDSTLKIQPAKLEDSAVYLCASSQPSNTEAFFGQGTRLTVV.

The rearrangement uses TRBV20-1 and TRBJ2-1; D may be TRBD2 (7 bases). From germline, CDR1 is DFQATT and CDR2 SNEGSKA (reference sequence). Trimming cost V 3 bases and J 6 bases, with 9 bases left between them. The CDR3 totals 12 residues. CDR3 sequence reads: CSASGGPNEQFF. The CDR3 nucleotides read TGCAGTGCTAGCGGGGGGCCCAATGAGCAGTTCTTC.

The DNA of the CDR3 is TGCGCCAGCAGTCCTGGGGATCGCACTGAAGCTTTCTTT. This translates into CASSPGDRTEAFF. J is TRBJ1-1 and V is TRBV5-1; D is undetermined. The CDR3 covers 13 residues. Germline CDR1 is SGHRS and CDR2 is YFSETQ. V was clipped by 5 bases and J by 4 bases, with 12 bases between them.

The chain has TRBV4-3 and TRBJ2-5, with TRBD2 matching over 10 bases. Germline loops: CDR1 LGHNA, CDR2 YSLEER. The CDR3 covers 16 residues. Trimming removed 0 bases from V and 5 bases from J; junction bases left unmatched: 6. DNA for the CDR3: TGCGCCAGCAGCCAAGATCCTAGCGGGGGATGGGAGACCCAGTACTTC. Translated: CASSQDPSGGWETQYF.

There are many counts of this clonotype. V and J are TRBV6-5 and TRBJ1-1; possible D gene TRBD1, 5 bases. CDR1 MNHEY and CDR2 SVGAGI come from the germline V gene. The CDR3 extends over 15 amino acids. V lost 6 bases, J lost 2 bases, and 16 bases lay in between. The CDR3 here is CASSYRSQGNTEAFF. The CDR3 DNA reads TGTGCCAGCAGCTATCGGAGTCAGGGTAACACTGAAGCTTTCTTT.

This clonotype came up many times. The chain carries TRBV11-2 and TRBJ2-2; TRBD1 matches 9 bases. In germline, CDR1 is SGHAT, CDR2 FQNNGV. This CDR3 comprises 14 residues. The V and J ends lost 3 bases and 6 bases, in that order; junction bases with no gene match: 2. As DNA, the CDR3 is TGTGCCAGCAGCTTGGACAGGGGAGCCGGGGAGCTGTTTTTT. It specifies CASSLDRGAGELFF.

In this sample, this clonotype turned up many times. The chain recombines TRBV5-1 with TRBJ2-3; D is perhaps TRBD2 (6 bases). Germline CDR1 reads SGHRS; CDR2 reads YFSETQ. The V end was cut by 0 bases, the J end by 4 bases, with 12 bases between. The CDR3 is made up of 15 amino acids. For the CDR3, the DNA is TGCGCCAGCAGCTTGGGTCTAGCGATGCCAGATACGCAGTATTTT. Its protein product is CASSLGLAMPDTQYF.

This clonotype was seen repeatedly, ten times or more. CDR3 in DNA: TGCGCCAGCAGCTCCGACGGGGGCGAGCAGTTCTTC. This translates into CASSSDGGEQFF. This sequence joins TRBV5-1 and TRBJ2-1, with D perhaps TRBD1 or TRBD2 (6 bases each). The germline CDR1 and CDR2 sequences are SGHRS and YFSETQ. CDR3 size: 12 residues. V was pared by 3 bases and J by 10 bases, with 11 bases between.

The chain employs TRBV20-1 and TRBJ2-1; TRBD2 matches 8 bases. The germline V gene has CDR1 DFQATT and CDR2 SNEGSKA (reference sequence). J gave up 0 bases and V 3 bases, and 10 bases lay outside the gene matches. The CDR3 consists of 17 residues. CDR3 coding DNA: TGCAGTGCTAGCCTTAGCGGGGCCCTTAGCTCCTACAATGAGCAGTTCTTC. It codes for CSASLSGALSSYNEQFF.

This clonotype was detected many times. This sequence joins TRBV19 and TRBJ1-1, with D tentatively TRBD1 (5 bases). Between the trimmed V and J ends, which lost 3 bases and 1 base, there was a span of 9 bases. The germline gives CDR1 LNHDA, CDR2 SQIVND (reference sequence). The CDR3 is made up of 14 amino acids. In DNA, the CDR3 is TGTGCCAGTAGTATTAGGGGCCGGAACACTGAAGCTTTCTTT. Translated: CASSIRGRNTEAFF.

At least ten counts were recorded for this clonotype. The chain employs TRBV7-2 and TRBJ2-5; either TRBD1 or TRBD2 may fit D (5 bases each). This CDR3 is 14 amino acids long. Trimming took off 2 bases at V and 5 bases at J, with 12 bases between the two ends. Germline CDR1 SGHTA, CDR2 FQGNSA. In DNA, the CDR3 is TGTGCCAGCAGCTTACTTACCAGGGAGGAGACCCAGTACTTC. Amino acids: CASSLLTREETQYF.

This clonotype appeared a few times. V is TRBV30 and J is TRBJ2-3, with TRBD1 matching over 7 bases. V was pared by 5 bases and J by 0 bases, with 5 bases of the junction left unmatched. The CDR3 sequence is 14 residues long. Germline V gives CDR1 GTSNPN, CDR2 SVGIG (reference sequence). The CDR3 region is CAWGTESSTDTQYF. The CDR3 DNA reads TGTGCCTGGGGGACAGAGTCTAGCACAGATACGCAGTATTTT.

The rearrangement uses TRBV20-1 and TRBJ1-2; 7 nucleotides match TRBD1. The CDR3 loop spans 13 amino acids. Germline assignment: CDR1 DFQATT and CDR2 SNEGSKA (reference sequence). Trimming removed 1 base from V and 2 bases from J; junction bases left unmatched: 1. The CDR3: CSARVRGNYGYTF. In DNA form, the CDR3 reads TGCAGTGCTAGAGTCAGGGGGAACTATGGCTACACCTTC.

In this sample, this clonotype turned up many times. The rearrangement joins TRBV9 to TRBJ2-1; D might be TRBD2 (5 bases). V lost 0 bases to trimming and J lost 6 bases, with 16 bases between them. The CDR3 totals 16 residues. The germline V gene encodes CDR1 SGDLS and CDR2 YYNGEE. The CDR3 loop is CASSVASRSWGNEQFF. DNA for the CDR3: TGTGCCAGCAGCGTAGCTAGCCGCTCATGGGGCAATGAGCAGTTCTTC. Drawing the rest from reference TRBV9 and TRBJ2-1, the complete variable domain is DSGVTQTPKHLITATGQRVTLRCSPRSGDLSVYWYQQSLDQGLQFLIQYYNGEERAKGNILERFSAQQFPDLHSELNLSSLELGDSALYFCASSVASRSWGNEQFFGPGTRLTVL.